What follows is one T cell receptor (beta chain) and its context. This entry belongs to a study of blood T cell repertoires in COVID-19. Study-level information: Whether acute or convalescent, the COVID-19 samples came from the United States, Italy and Spain. PBMCs, B-cell-depleted T cells, or T cells were the source of the cDNA or gDNA that made up the material.

Germline V gene data show CDR1 as WSHSY and CDR2 as SAAADI. The V and J ends lost 4 bases and 4 bases respectively, with 13 bases between them. This CDR3 is 14 amino acids long. Under the authors' procedure: Amplification from reference gene primers served as the basis for estimated nucleated cell counts. Produced via immunoSEQ multiplex PCR; TCRdb's table is partial and in-frame only. D and trimming come from the DNA, and the V and J calls and clone size come from that table. The sample lists 55,000 to 80,000 clones, roughly 83% occurring once. The source material was peripheral blood. The TCR sequence derives from a man aged 65 to 85 with acute or convalescent COVID-19. The chain links TRBV10-2 to TRBJ1-2; D is undetermined. This chain's CDR3 is CASSVPGNTYGYTF. As DNA, the CDR3 is TGCGCCAGCAGTGTACCCGGGAACACCTATGGCTACACCTTC.